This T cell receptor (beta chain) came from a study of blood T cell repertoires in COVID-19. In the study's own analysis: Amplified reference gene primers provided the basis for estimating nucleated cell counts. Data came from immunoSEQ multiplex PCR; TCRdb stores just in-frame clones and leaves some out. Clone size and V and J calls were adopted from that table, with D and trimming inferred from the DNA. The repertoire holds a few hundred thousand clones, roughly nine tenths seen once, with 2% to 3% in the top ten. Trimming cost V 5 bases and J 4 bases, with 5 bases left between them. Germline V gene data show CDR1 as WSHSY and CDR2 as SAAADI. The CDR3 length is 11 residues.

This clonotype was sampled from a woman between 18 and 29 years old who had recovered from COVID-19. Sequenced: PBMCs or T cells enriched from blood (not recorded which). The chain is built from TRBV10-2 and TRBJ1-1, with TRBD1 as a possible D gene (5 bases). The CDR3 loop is CASSQGTEAFF. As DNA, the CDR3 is TGCGCCAGCAGTCAGGGCACTGAAGCTTTCTTT.